These 23 T cell receptor beta chains were all obtained from the same sample, sequenced in a study of chemoradiotherapy in HPV16-positive cancers. Method: immunoSEQ multiplex PCR; TCRdb's copy keeps in-frame clones and lacks some. The repertoire holds over 13,000 clones, with roughly three quarters as singletons. Sampling was conducted from a patient who underwent chemoradiotherapy. These receptors were obtained from a human donor with HPV-associated anogenital cancer.

CDR3 DNA: TGTGCCAGCAGCGTACTCCGGGACAGCTATAACTATGGCTACACCTTC. Translation gives CASSVLRDSYNYGYTF. This chain links TRBV7-9 with TRBJ1-2; TRBD1 aligns across 7 bases. J gave up 1 base and V 5 bases, and 10 bases lay outside the gene matches. Per the germline V gene, CDR1 is SEHNR and CDR2 is FQNEAQ (reference sequence). CDR3 length: 16 amino acids.

The chain joins TRBV20-1 to TRBJ2-5, with 8 nucleotides matching TRBD1. In germline, CDR1 is DFQATT, CDR2 SNEGSKA (reference sequence). CDR3 length: 11 residues. V shed 8 bases, J shed 6 bases, and the junction held 5 bases outside the gene matches. The CDR3 loop is CSPGGRKTQYF. In DNA form, the CDR3 reads TGCAGTCCAGGGGGCCGAAAGACCCAGTACTTC.

The gene calls are TRBV4-2 and TRBJ1-6, with D tentatively TRBD1 (5 bases). The CDR3 contains 19 residues. Between the trimmed V and J ends, which lost 1 base and 1 base, there was a span of 17 bases. CDR1 and CDR2 (germline): LGHNA, YNFKEQ. The CDR3 region is CASSQAARDLESYNSPLHF. For the CDR3, the DNA is TGTGCCAGCAGCCAAGCCGCCAGGGACCTTGAATCCTATAATTCACCCCTCCACTTT.

The gene calls are TRBV28 and TRBJ1-5, with TRBD1 as a possible D gene (5 bases). CDR1 and CDR2 from the germline V gene are MDHEN and SYDVKM. The length of the CDR3 is 15 residues. Trimming cost V 5 bases and J 5 bases, with 16 bases left between them. CDR3 loop: CASSIPEAGHQPQHF. The CDR3 nucleotides read TGTGCCAGCAGTATTCCCGAGGCAGGGCATCAGCCCCAGCATTTT.

By frequency in the sample, this clone is medium-sized. The J gene is TRBJ2-2, the V gene TRBV9, with 10 bases aligning to TRBD2. The CDR3 has 16 amino acids. V lost 3 bases to trimming and J lost 0 bases; unmatched junction nucleotides: 2. Germline CDR1 SGDLS, CDR2 YYNGEE. The CDR3 spells CASSDSGGPNTGELFF. The CDR3 DNA is TGTGCCAGCAGCGATAGCGGGGGGCCGAACACCGGGGAGCTGTTTTTT.

This clone came up a few times. V gene TRBV28 combines with J gene TRBJ1-6; D might be TRBD1 (5 bases). V was shortened by 2 bases and J by 9 bases, with 8 bases between the two germline ends. Germline CDR1 MDHEN, CDR2 SYDVKM. The CDR3 contains 13 residues. The CDR3 protein is CASSLPQGSPLHF. In DNA form, the CDR3 reads TGTGCCAGCAGTTTACCCCAGGGTTCACCCCTCCACTTT.

This chain uses TRBV7-2 with TRBJ1-2; the match to TRBD1 covers 8 bases. V lost 5 bases to trimming and J lost 7 bases; unmatched junction nucleotides: 6. The CDR3 consists of 13 residues. The germline CDR1 and CDR2 sequences are SGHTA and FQGNSA. The CDR3 sequence is CASSPQGVSGYTF. DNA for the CDR3: TGTGCCAGCAGCCCACAGGGGGTCAGTGGCTACACCTTC.

The chain joins TRBV7-9 to TRBJ2-3, with D uncertain. The CDR3 runs 16 residues. Trimming took 5 bases from V and 3 from J, leaving 18 bases between them. CDR1 is SEHNR and CDR2 is FQNEAQ in the germline V gene (reference sequence). The CDR3 protein is CASSGKGKKPTDTQYF. The CDR3 DNA follows: TGTGCCAGCAGCGGGAAAGGGAAGAAGCCTACAGATACGCAGTATTTT.

This clone was found a few times. The rearrangement links TRBV28 to TRBJ2-5, with TRBD2 matching 10 bases. Germline V gene lookup returns CDR1 MDHEN and CDR2 SYDVKM. Unmatched junction bases numbered 8, after V lost 0 bases and J lost 4 bases. The length of the CDR3 is 17 residues. CDR3 nucleotides: TGTGCCAGCAGTTTATGGGCTAGCGGGGGAATAAGAGAGACCCAGTACTTC. Translation gives CASSLWASGGIRETQYF.

In DNA form, the CDR3 reads TGCGCCAGCAGCTTGGTAAAGGGCCCGAACACCGGGGAGCTGTTTTTT. This codes for CASSLVKGPNTGELFF. The chain combines TRBV5-1 with TRBJ2-2; D call uncertain. The V end lost 0 bases, the J end lost 0 bases, and 9 bases lay between the germline ends. The CDR3 consists of 16 residues. Germline loops: CDR1 SGHRS, CDR2 YFSETQ.

This chain joins TRBV7-6 and TRBJ2-1, with 8 bases matching TRBD1. The junction had 7 bases not matched to a gene; V was cut back by 4 bases and J by 2 bases. This CDR3 is 16 amino acids long. CDR1 is SGHVS, CDR2 FNYEAQ, per germline. DNA for the CDR3: TGTGCCAGCAGCTCCTTTCAGGGGGCGGCCTACAATGAGCAGTTCTTC. Encoded protein: CASSSFQGAAYNEQFF.

The chain is built from TRBV7-9 and TRBJ2-3; the match to TRBD2 covers 9 bases. V trimming: 5 bases; J trimming: 3 bases; junction bases outside the gene matches: 6. The germline gives CDR1 SEHNR, CDR2 FQNEAQ (reference sequence). This CDR3 has 15 residues. The CDR3 region is CASSQAGGRTDTQYF. CDR3 coding DNA: TGTGCCAGCAGCCAAGCGGGGGGTAGGACAGATACGCAGTATTTT.

This clone was recorded once. The rearrangement joins TRBV19 to TRBJ1-5; D uncertain. Germline values: CDR1 LNHDA, CDR2 SQIVND (reference sequence). Trimming took 6 bases from V and 0 from J, leaving 9 bases between them. The CDR3 consists of 14 residues. The CDR3 DNA follows: TGTGCCAGTAGACACCAAAATAGCAATCAGCCCCAGCATTTT. It is translated as CASRHQNSNQPQHF.

The chain combines TRBV19 with TRBJ1-1; 12 bases are a match to TRBD1. The CDR3 sequence is 15 residues long. The ends lost 3 bases at V and 7 bases at J; junction bases unmatched: 6. Germline V CDR1 and CDR2: LNHDA, SQIVND (reference sequence). CDR3 region: CASSIRDRGPSEAFF. The CDR3 DNA sequence: TGTGCCAGTAGTATTCGGGACAGGGGGCCTAGTGAAGCTTTCTTT. The entire variable domain, with the rest obtained from reference TRBV19 and TRBJ1-1, is as follows: DGGITQSPKYLFRKEGQNVTLSCEQNLNHDAMYWYRQDPGQGLRLIYYSQIVNDFQKGDIAEGYSVSREKKESFPLTVTSAQKNPTAFYLCASSIRDRGPSEAFFGQGTRLTVV.

The DNA for the CDR3 is TGTGCCATCAGGCCAGGGGCGAATCAGCCCCAGCATTTT. This sequence encodes CAIRPGANQPQHF. The chain couples TRBV10-3 to TRBJ1-5, with a tentative D call TRBD1 (6 bases). Looked up from germline, CDR1 is ENHRY and CDR2 is SYGVKD. The ends were cut back, 6 bases at V and 4 bases at J, with 10 bases in the middle. There are 13 residues in the CDR3.

J is TRBJ1-1 and V is TRBV18, with 8 nucleotides matching TRBD1. Germline CDR1 and CDR2: KGHSH and LQKENI. J gave up 4 bases and V 6 bases, and 7 bases lay outside the gene matches. The CDR3 length is 14 residues. The CDR3 sequence is CASSTDRARTEAFF. In nucleotides, the CDR3 is TGTGCCAGCTCTACGGACAGGGCGCGCACTGAAGCTTTCTTT.

The chain combines TRBV19 with TRBJ1-5, with D unclear. Germline V gene data show CDR1 as LNHDA and CDR2 as SQIVND (reference sequence). This CDR3 contains 13 residues. V was shortened by 7 bases and J by 7 bases, with 14 bases between the two germline ends. CDR3 coding DNA: TGTGCCAGTACCCGAGTTATCGGACAGCCCCAGCATTTT. Translating it yields CASTRVIGQPQHF.

CDR3 nucleotides: TGCAGTGCTAGCACGTACGAGCAGTACTTC. This encodes CSASTYEQYF. The chain uses TRBV20-1 and TRBJ2-7; no clear D. V shed 3 bases and J shed 4 bases, with 4 bases lying between them. Germline lookup yields CDR1 DFQATT and CDR2 SNEGSKA (reference sequence). This CDR3 has 10 amino acids.

V gene TRBV6-6 combines with J gene TRBJ1-2, with D uncertain. CDR1 is MNHNY and CDR2 is SVGAGI in the germline V gene (reference sequence). Trimming pared 5 bases from V and 4 bases from J, leaving 17 bases between. The CDR3 sequence is 15 residues long. The CDR3 region is CASSPLAGVGYGYTF. CDR3 nucleotides: TGTGCCAGCAGTCCCCTGGCAGGAGTGGGCTATGGCTACACCTTC.

The V call is TRBV5-1, the J call TRBJ2-7; a possible D gene is TRBD2 (6 bases). Trimming removed 3 bases from V and 0 bases from J, with 13 bases in between. The CDR3 consists of 15 residues. CDR1 is SGHRS and CDR2 is YFSETQ in the germline V gene. As DNA, the CDR3 is TGCGCCAGCAGCTCGACGGGACTCCGCTCCTACGAGCAGTACTTC. Protein product: CASSSTGLRSYEQYF.

This CDR3 is CASSLPHIQGTYF. The CDR3 DNA follows: TGTGCCAGCAGTTTACCCCACATACAGGGCACGTACTTC. The gene calls are TRBV28 and TRBJ2-7, with a weak D call TRBD1 (6 bases). V was clipped by 2 bases and J by 12 bases, with 17 bases between them. The germline V gene has CDR1 MDHEN and CDR2 SYDVKM. CDR3 length: 13 amino acids.

The gene calls are TRBV2 and TRBJ1-1; no clear D gene. This CDR3 has 10 amino acids. Germline V CDR1 and CDR2: SNHLY, FYNNEI. The ends were cut back, 5 bases at V and 7 bases at J, with 5 bases in the middle. The DNA of the CDR3 is TGTGCCAGCAGTTTATTTGAAGCTTTCTTT. Translated, it gives CASSLFEAFF. Full variable domain (outside the CDR3, taken from reference TRBV2 and TRBJ1-1): EPEVTQTPSHQVTQMGQEVILRCVPISNHLYFYWYRQILGQKVEFLVSFYNNEISEKSEIFDDQFSVERPDGSNFTLKIRSTKLEDSAMYFCASSLFEAFFGQGTRLTVV.

The rearrangement joins TRBV6-1 to TRBJ2-7, with no clear D. Trimming left V 5 bases short and J 3 bases short, with 5 bases between. This CDR3 has 11 residues. Germline lookup yields CDR1 MNHNS and CDR2 SASEGT. The CDR3 protein is CASSLNYEQYF. The CDR3 DNA follows: TGTGCCAGCAGTTTAAACTACGAGCAGTACTTC.